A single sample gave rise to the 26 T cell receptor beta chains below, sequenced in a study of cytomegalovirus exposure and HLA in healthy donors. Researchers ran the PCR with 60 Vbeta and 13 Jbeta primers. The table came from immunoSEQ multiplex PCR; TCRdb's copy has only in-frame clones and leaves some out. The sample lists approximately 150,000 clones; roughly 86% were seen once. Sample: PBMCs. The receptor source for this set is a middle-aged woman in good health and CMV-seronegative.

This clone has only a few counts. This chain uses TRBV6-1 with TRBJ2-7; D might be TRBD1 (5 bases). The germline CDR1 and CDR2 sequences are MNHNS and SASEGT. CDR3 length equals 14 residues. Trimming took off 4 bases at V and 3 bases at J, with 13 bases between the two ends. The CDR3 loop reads CASSAGLWDYEQYF. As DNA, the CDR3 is TGTGCCAGCAGTGCAGGGCTTTGGGACTACGAGCAGTACTTC.

The CDR3 nucleotides are TGTGCCAGCAGTTTACCCAAGACTAGCGGGAGCGCAGATACGCAGTATTTT. This translates into CASSLPKTSGSADTQYF. V and J are TRBV28 and TRBJ2-3, with 12 nucleotides matching TRBD2. The CDR3 has 17 amino acids. The V gene end was trimmed by 2 bases and the J gene end by 4 bases; junction bases not matched to a gene: 7. The germline V gene has CDR1 MDHEN and CDR2 SYDVKM.

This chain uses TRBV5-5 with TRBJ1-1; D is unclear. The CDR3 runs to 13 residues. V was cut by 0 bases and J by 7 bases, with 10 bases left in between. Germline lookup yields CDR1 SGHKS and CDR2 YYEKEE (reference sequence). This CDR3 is CASSLALDFEAFF. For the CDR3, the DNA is TGTGCCAGCAGCTTGGCCTTAGACTTTGAAGCTTTCTTT.

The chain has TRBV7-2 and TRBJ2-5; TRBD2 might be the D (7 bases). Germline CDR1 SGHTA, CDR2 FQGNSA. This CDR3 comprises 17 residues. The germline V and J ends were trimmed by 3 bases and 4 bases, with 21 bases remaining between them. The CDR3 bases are TGTGCCAGCAGCTTCAAAGGTGCCGGGGGGCTGGGAGAGACCCAGTACTTC. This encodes CASSFKGAGGLGETQYF.

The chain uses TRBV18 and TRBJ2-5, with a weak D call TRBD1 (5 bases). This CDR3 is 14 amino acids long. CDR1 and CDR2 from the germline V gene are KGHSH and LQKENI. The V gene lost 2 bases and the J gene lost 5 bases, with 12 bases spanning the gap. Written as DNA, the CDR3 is TGTGCCAGCTCACCATGGCAGGGTGGGGAGACCCAGTACTTC. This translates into CASSPWQGGETQYF.

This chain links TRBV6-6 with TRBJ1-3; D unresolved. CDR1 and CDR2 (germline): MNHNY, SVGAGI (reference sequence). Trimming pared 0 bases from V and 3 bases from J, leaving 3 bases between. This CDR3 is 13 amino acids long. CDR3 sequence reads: CASSYSLGNTIYF. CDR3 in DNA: TGTGCCAGCAGTTACTCCCTTGGAAACACCATATATTTT.

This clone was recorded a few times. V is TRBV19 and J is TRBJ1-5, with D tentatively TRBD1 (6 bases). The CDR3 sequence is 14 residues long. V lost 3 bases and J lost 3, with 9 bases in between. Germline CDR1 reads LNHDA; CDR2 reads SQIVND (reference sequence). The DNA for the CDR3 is TGTGCCAGTAGTATCCCAGGGGTCAATCAGCCCCAGCATTTT. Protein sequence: CASSIPGVNQPQHF. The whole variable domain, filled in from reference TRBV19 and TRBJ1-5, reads DGGITQSPKYLFRKEGQNVTLSCEQNLNHDAMYWYRQDPGQGLRLIYYSQIVNDFQKGDIAEGYSVSREKKESFPLTVTSAQKNPTAFYLCASSIPGVNQPQHFGDGTRLSIL.

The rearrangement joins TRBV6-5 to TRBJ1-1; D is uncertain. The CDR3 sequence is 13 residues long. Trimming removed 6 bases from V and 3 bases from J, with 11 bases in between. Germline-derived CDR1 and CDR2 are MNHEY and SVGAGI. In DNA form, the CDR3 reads TGTGCCAGCAGCCCGGGAGTTTACACTGAAGCTTTCTTT. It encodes CASSPGVYTEAFF.

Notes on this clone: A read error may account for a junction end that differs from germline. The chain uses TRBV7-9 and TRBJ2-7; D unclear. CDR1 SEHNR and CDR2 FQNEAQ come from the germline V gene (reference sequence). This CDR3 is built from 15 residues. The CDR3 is CSSSLVRTALHEQYF. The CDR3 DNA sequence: TGTTCCAGCAGCTTAGTTCGTACAGCTCTCCACGAGCAGTACTTC.

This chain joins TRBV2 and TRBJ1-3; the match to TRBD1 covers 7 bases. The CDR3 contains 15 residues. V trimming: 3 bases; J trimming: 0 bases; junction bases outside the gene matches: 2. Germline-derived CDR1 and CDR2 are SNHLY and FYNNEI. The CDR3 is CASSEGQSSGNTIYF. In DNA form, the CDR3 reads TGTGCCAGCAGTGAGGGACAGAGCTCTGGAAACACCATATATTTT.

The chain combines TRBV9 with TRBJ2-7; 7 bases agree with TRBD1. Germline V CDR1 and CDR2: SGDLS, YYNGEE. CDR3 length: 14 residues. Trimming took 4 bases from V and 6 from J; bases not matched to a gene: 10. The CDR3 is CASSYQDRVGEQYF. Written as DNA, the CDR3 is TGTGCCAGCAGCTATCAAGACAGGGTAGGCGAGCAGTACTTC.

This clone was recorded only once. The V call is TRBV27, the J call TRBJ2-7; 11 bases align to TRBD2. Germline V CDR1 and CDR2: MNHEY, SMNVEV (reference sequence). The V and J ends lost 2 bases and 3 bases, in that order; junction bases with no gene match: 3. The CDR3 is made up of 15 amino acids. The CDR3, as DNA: TGTGCCAGCAGTTTAAGGCTAGCGGGAGGCTACGAGCAGTACTTC. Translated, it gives CASSLRLAGGYEQYF.

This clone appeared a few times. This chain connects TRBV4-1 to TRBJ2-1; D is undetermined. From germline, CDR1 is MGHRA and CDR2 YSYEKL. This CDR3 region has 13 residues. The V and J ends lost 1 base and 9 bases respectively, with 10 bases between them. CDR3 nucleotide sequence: TGCGCCAGCAGCCAAGTAACAGTCTCTGAGCAGTTCTTC. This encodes CASSQVTVSEQFF.

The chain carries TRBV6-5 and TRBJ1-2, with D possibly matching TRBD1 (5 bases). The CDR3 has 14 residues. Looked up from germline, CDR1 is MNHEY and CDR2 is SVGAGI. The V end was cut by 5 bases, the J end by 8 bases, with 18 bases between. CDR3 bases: TGTGCCAGCAGTGCTAATCCTGGGGCGGGAGGCTACACCTTC. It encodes CASSANPGAGGYTF.

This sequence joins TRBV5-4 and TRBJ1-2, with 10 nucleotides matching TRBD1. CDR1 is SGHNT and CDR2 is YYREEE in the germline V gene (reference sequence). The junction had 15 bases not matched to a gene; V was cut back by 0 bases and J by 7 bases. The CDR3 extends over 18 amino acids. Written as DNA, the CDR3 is TGTGCCAGCAGCTTGGGATGGACAGGGGGGATCCAGGCTGGTGGCTACACCTTC. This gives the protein CASSLGWTGGIQAGGYTF.

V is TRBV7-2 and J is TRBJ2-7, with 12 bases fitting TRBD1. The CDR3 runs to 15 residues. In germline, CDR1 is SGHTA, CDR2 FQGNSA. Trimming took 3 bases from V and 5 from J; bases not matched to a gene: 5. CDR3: CASSLGQGAYHEQYF. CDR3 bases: TGTGCCAGCAGCTTGGGACAGGGGGCGTACCACGAGCAGTACTTC.

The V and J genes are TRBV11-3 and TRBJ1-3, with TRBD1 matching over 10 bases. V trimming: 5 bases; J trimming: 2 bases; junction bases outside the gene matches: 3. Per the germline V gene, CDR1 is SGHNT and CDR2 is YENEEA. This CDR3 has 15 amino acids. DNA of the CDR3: TGTGCCAGCAGCCCCGGGACAGGGGCTGGAAACACCATATATTTT. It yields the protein CASSPGTGAGNTIYF.

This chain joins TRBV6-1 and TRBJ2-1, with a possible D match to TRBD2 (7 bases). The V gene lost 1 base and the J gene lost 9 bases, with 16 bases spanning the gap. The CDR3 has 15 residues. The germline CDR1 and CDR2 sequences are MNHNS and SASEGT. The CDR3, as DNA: TGTGCCAGCAGTGAAGAAGGGGGAGGGCCGGGTGAGCAGTTCTTC. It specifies CASSEEGGGPGEQFF.

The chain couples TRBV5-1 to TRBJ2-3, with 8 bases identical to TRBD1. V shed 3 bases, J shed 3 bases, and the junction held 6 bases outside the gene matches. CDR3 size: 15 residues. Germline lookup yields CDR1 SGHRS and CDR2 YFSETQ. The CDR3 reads CASSSGQGSTDTQYF. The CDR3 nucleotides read TGCGCCAGCAGCTCAGGACAGGGTAGTACAGATACGCAGTATTTT.

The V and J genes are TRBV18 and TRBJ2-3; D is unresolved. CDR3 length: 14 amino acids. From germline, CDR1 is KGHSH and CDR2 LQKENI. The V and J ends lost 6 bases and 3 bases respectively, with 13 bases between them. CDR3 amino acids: CASSQTGFTDTQYF. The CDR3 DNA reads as TGTGCCAGCTCGCAGACTGGGTTTACAGATACGCAGTATTTT.

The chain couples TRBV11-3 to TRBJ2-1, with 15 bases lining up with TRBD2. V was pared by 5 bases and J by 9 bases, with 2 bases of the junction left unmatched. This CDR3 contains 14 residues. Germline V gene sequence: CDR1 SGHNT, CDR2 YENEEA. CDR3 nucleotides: TGTGCCAGCAGCGCGGGACTAGCGGGGGGTGAGCAGTTCTTC. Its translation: CASSAGLAGGEQFF.

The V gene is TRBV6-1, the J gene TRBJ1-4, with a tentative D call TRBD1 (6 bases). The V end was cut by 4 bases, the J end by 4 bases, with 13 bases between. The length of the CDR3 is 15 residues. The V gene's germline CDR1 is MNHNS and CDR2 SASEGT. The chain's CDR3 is CASSAQTGLNEKLFF. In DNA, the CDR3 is TGTGCCAGCAGTGCCCAGACAGGCCTTAATGAAAAACTGTTTTTT.

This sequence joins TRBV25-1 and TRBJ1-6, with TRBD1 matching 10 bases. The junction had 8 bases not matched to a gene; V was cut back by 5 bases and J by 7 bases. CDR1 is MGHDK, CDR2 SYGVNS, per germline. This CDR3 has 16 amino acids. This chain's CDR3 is CASSRRDRGYNSPLHF. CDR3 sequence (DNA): TGTGCCAGCAGTCGGCGGGACAGGGGTTACAATTCACCCCTCCACTTT. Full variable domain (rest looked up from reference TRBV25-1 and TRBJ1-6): EADIYQTPRYLVIGTGKKITLECSQTMGHDKMYWYQQDPGMELHLIHYSYGVNSTEKGDLSSESTVSRIRTEHFPLTLESARPSHTSQYLCASSRRDRGYNSPLHFGNGTRLTVT.

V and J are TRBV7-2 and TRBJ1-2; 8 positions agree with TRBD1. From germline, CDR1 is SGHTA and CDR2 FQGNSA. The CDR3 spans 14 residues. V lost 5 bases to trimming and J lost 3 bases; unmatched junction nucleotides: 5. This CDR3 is CASSTRTGHYGYTF. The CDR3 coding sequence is TGTGCCAGCAGCACCCGGACAGGGCACTATGGCTACACCTTC.

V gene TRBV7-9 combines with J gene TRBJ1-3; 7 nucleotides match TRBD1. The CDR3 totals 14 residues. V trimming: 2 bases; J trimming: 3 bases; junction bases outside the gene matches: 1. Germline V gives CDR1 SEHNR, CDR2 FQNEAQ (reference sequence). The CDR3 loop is CASSLRQGGNTIYF. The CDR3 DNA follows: TGTGCCAGCAGCTTACGACAGGGTGGAAACACCATATATTTT.

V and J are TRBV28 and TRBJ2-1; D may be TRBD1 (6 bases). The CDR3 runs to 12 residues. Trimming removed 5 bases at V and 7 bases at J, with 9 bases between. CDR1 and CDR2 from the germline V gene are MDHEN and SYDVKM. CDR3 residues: CASSQQGNEQFF. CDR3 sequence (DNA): TGTGCCAGCAGTCAACAGGGAAATGAGCAGTTCTTC.